A single sample gave rise to the 24 T cell receptor beta chains below, sequenced in a study of OX40 agonist ivuxolimab in advanced cancers. Generated by immunoSEQ multiplex PCR, the TCRdb table keeps only in-frame clones and is missing some. Of over 40,000 clones listed, about 86% are singletons. The sequencing here drew on CD4+ or CD8+ T cells sorted from blood, taken in a trial of the OX40 agonist ivuxolimab. These receptors came from an adult with an advanced solid tumor such as melanoma, head and neck, liver or kidney cancer.

This chain connects TRBV7-8 to TRBJ2-1, with unresolved D. Germline CDR1 SGHVS, CDR2 FQNEAQ. The V gene lost 5 bases and the J gene lost 3 bases, with 8 bases spanning the gap. This CDR3 contains 13 residues. The CDR3 coding sequence is TGTGCCAGCAGCCCAGACCACTACAATGAGCAGTTCTTC. This sequence encodes CASSPDHYNEQFF.

The chain carries TRBV27 and TRBJ1-6; D gene uncertain. V lost 3 bases and J 1 base, leaving 4 bases between the germline ends. The CDR3 loop spans 14 amino acids. Germline V CDR1 and CDR2: MNHEY, SMNVEV (reference sequence). DNA of the CDR3: TGTGCCAGCAGTTTTACGTCCTATAATTCACCCCTCCACTTT. Translating gives CASSFTSYNSPLHF.

This chain uses TRBV18 with TRBJ2-1; perhaps TRBD1 as D (6 bases). Trimming cost V 0 bases and J 3 bases, with 9 bases left between them. Germline V gene lookup returns CDR1 KGHSH and CDR2 LQKENI. CDR3 size: 15 residues. CDR3 loop: CASSPPRTVYNEQFF. CDR3 in DNA: TGTGCCAGCTCACCACCGCGGACAGTCTACAATGAGCAGTTCTTC.

V usage is TRBV6-5 and J usage is TRBJ1-5; D unresolved. The CDR3 totals 15 residues. CDR1 and CDR2 from the germline V gene are MNHEY and SVGAGI. V shed 4 bases and J shed 3 bases, with 13 bases lying between them. CDR3 residues: CASSSLRIPNQPQHF. CDR3 nucleotides: TGTGCCAGCAGTTCCCTCCGAATCCCCAATCAGCCCCAGCATTTT.

V is TRBV6-1 and J is TRBJ2-7; D unclear. The CDR3 contains 14 residues. Trimming took 6 bases from V and 0 from J, leaving 12 bases between them. CDR1 is MNHNS, CDR2 SASEGT, per germline. The CDR3 spells CASSDLRYSYEQYF. The CDR3 DNA follows: TGTGCCAGCAGCGATCTCAGATACTCCTACGAGCAGTACTTC.

This clone was counted between two and nine times. V is TRBV28 and J is TRBJ2-7, with D uncertain. The CDR3 has 13 residues. Germline CDR1 reads MDHEN; CDR2 reads SYDVKM. Trimming stripped 4 bases from V and 4 bases from J, with 11 bases between. CDR3 sequence reads: CASSSGILYEQYF. The CDR3 region has the DNA TGTGCCAGCAGTTCGGGCATTCTTTACGAGCAGTACTTC.

V is TRBV7-9 and J is TRBJ1-3; D unclear. V was clipped by 1 base and J by 2 bases, with 15 bases between them. The germline CDR1 and CDR2 sequences are SEHNR and FQNEAQ (reference sequence). The CDR3 spans 17 residues. The CDR3 coding sequence is TGTGCCAGCAGCTTAGGGGGAGGGATTTACGCTGGAAACACCATATATTTT. Translation: CASSLGGGIYAGNTIYF.

V is TRBV7-2 and J is TRBJ2-2; possibly TRBD1 for D (5 bases). The germline V gene encodes CDR1 SGHTA and CDR2 FQGNSA. The V gene lost 5 bases and the J gene lost 1 base, with 8 bases spanning the gap. The CDR3 is made up of 14 amino acids. Here the CDR3 DNA reads TGTGCCAGCAGCCCTGGACAGAACACCGGGGAGCTGTTTTTT. Protein sequence: CASSPGQNTGELFF. The variable domain in full, completed from reference TRBV7-2 and TRBJ2-2, reads GAGVSQSPSNKVTEKGKDVELRCDPISGHTALYWYRQSLGQGLEFLIYFQGNSAPDKSGLPSDRFSAERTGGSVSTLTIQRTQQEDSAVYLCASSPGQNTGELFFGEGSRLTVL.

The chain combines TRBV19 with TRBJ2-1; tentatively, D is TRBD1 (5 bases). V shed 4 bases and J shed 0 bases, with 13 bases lying between them. Per germline, CDR1 LNHDA and CDR2 SQIVND (reference sequence). This CDR3 region has 16 residues. CDR3 in DNA: TGTGCCAGTAGTAAGGGGCATGACAGCTCCTACAATGAGCAGTTCTTC. It yields the protein CASSKGHDSSYNEQFF.

The chain recombines TRBV4-2 with TRBJ2-2; TRBD2 agrees at 9 bases. Per the germline V gene, CDR1 is LGHNA and CDR2 is YNFKEQ. V trimming: 0 bases; J trimming: 7 bases; junction bases outside the gene matches: 6. The CDR3 loop spans 16 amino acids. CDR3 sequence reads: CASSQDSSGENGELFF. The CDR3 DNA reads TGTGCCAGCAGCCAAGATTCTAGCGGGGAAAACGGGGAGCTGTTTTTT.

The chain recombines TRBV4-3 with TRBJ1-1, with no clear D. The V and J ends lost 0 bases and 7 bases respectively, with 12 bases between them. The CDR3 has 14 residues. The germline V gene encodes CDR1 LGHNA and CDR2 YSLEER. The CDR3 here is CASSQDGRVGEAFF. The CDR3 DNA reads TGCGCCAGCAGCCAAGATGGGAGGGTGGGTGAAGCTTTCTTT.

V and J are TRBV7-6 and TRBJ2-7; D not resolved. Trimming removed 1 base from V and 2 bases from J, with 9 bases in between. The CDR3 contains 14 residues. The germline V gene has CDR1 SGHVS and CDR2 FNYEAQ. CDR3 nucleotides: TGTGCCAGCAGCTTAGAGTATCAAACCTACGAGCAGTACTTC. It encodes CASSLEYQTYEQYF.

The table lists this clone with a count of one. The rearrangement uses TRBV7-8 and TRBJ1-3; D not certain. Germline values: CDR1 SGHVS, CDR2 FQNEAQ. The CDR3 covers 15 residues. V was clipped by 1 base and J by 1 base, with 8 bases between them. CDR3 sequence reads: CASSLVSLSGNTIYF. The CDR3 DNA sequence: TGTGCCAGCAGCTTAGTTAGTTTGTCTGGAAACACCATATATTTT.

The gene calls are TRBV29-1 and TRBJ1-2; weak D call: TRBD1 (6 bases). Germline CDR1 is SQVTM and CDR2 is ANQGSEA. V dropped 5 bases and J dropped 1 base, with 8 bases sitting between them. The length of the CDR3 is 12 residues. The CDR3 protein is CSVTGSNYGYTF. In DNA form, the CDR3 reads TGCAGCGTTACAGGGAGTAACTATGGCTACACCTTC. The full variable domain, its missing parts supplied by reference TRBV29-1 and TRBJ1-2, is SAVISQKPSRDICQRGTSLTIQCQVDSQVTMMFWYRQQPGQSLTLIATANQGSEATYESGFVIDKFPISRPNLTFSTLTVSNMSPEDSSIYLCSVTGSNYGYTFGSGTRLTVV.

The rearrangement uses TRBV5-6 and TRBJ1-2, with D maybe TRBD1 (6 bases). The CDR3 sequence is 12 residues long. Germline lookup yields CDR1 SGHDT and CDR2 YYEEEE. The V and J ends lost 1 base and 8 bases respectively, with 9 bases between them. The CDR3 region has the DNA TGTGCCAGCAGCTTGAACAGGGACGGCTACACCTTC. This gives the protein CASSLNRDGYTF.

J is TRBJ2-5 and V is TRBV19, with D possibly being TRBD1 (5 bases). With 6 bases removed from V and 1 base from J, the gap between germline ends came to 12 bases. The CDR3 extends over 14 amino acids. Germline values: CDR1 LNHDA, CDR2 SQIVND (reference sequence). In DNA, the CDR3 is TGTGCCAGTAGCGGACATCGGATCCAAGAGACCCAGTACTTC. Protein product: CASSGHRIQETQYF.

This clone was seen a few times. V is TRBV27 and J is TRBJ2-7, with D perhaps assigned TRBD1 or TRBD2 (7 bases each). The CDR3 is 14 amino acids. Germline CDR1 is MNHEY and CDR2 is SMNVEV (reference sequence). Trimming removed 3 bases at V and 8 bases at J, with 17 bases between. The CDR3 DNA is TGTGCCAGCAGTTTCTCGGGCAGGGGGGGTAAGCAGTACTTC. Residues: CASSFSGRGGKQYF.

This clone was observed once. This chain connects TRBV19 to TRBJ2-3, with TRBD2 matching over 15 bases. CDR3 length: 17 residues. Per the germline V gene, CDR1 is LNHDA and CDR2 is SQIVND (reference sequence). With V trimmed by 1 base and J by 4 bases, 3 bases remained unmatched. The CDR3 DNA reads TGTGCCAGTAGTATAGCCGGACTAGCGGGAGGGCCAGATACGCAGTATTTT. It yields the protein CASSIAGLAGGPDTQYF. Full variable domain (rest looked up from reference TRBV19 and TRBJ2-3): DGGITQSPKYLFRKEGQNVTLSCEQNLNHDAMYWYRQDPGQGLRLIYYSQIVNDFQKGDIAEGYSVSREKKESFPLTVTSAQKNPTAFYLCASSIAGLAGGPDTQYFGPGTRLTVL.

This rearrangement joins TRBV14 to TRBJ1-2, with 7 bases that match TRBD1. This CDR3 is built from 13 residues. V lost 3 bases, J lost 8 bases, and 6 bases stayed unmatched. The V gene's germline CDR1 is SGHDN and CDR2 FVKESK. CDR3 sequence reads: CASSQGTEGGYTF. CDR3 bases: TGTGCCAGCAGCCAGGGGACAGAAGGCGGCTACACCTTC.

This CDR3 is CASSPGQFNEKLFF. The CDR3 DNA reads as TGTGCCAGCAGCCCGGGACAGTTTAATGAAAAACTGTTTTTT. The V call is TRBV7-3, the J call TRBJ1-4, with TRBD1 matching 7 bases. CDR1 is SGHTA, CDR2 FQGTGA, per germline. Unmatched junction bases numbered 4, after V lost 5 bases and J lost 4 bases. CDR3 length equals 14 residues.

The rearrangement joins TRBV10-2 to TRBJ2-5; no clear D. Between the trimmed V and J ends, which lost 5 bases and 3 bases, there was a span of 10 bases. The length of the CDR3 is 13 residues. Germline CDR1 WSHSY, CDR2 SAAADI. CDR3 DNA: TGCGCCAGCAGTCCACGTTGGAAAGAGACCCAGTACTTC. Translation: CASSPRWKETQYF.

The J gene is TRBJ2-3, the V gene TRBV5-1, with 9 bases aligning to TRBD2. Germline values: CDR1 SGHRS, CDR2 YFSETQ. This CDR3 is 17 amino acids long. V trimming: 0 bases; J trimming: 4 bases; junction bases outside the gene matches: 9. The CDR3 coding sequence is TGCGCCAGCAGCTTGGGACTAGCGGCCCCCAACGCAGATACGCAGTATTTT. It codes for CASSLGLAAPNADTQYF.

CDR3 sequence: CASSITRGYDGYTF. The CDR3 DNA follows: TGTGCCAGTAGTATAACCAGGGGGTACGATGGCTACACCTTC. This rearrangement joins TRBV19 to TRBJ1-2, with 7 bases that match TRBD1. The CDR3 spans 14 residues. J gave up 6 bases and V 2 bases, and 6 bases lay outside the gene matches. CDR1 and CDR2 from the germline V gene are LNHDA and SQIVND (reference sequence). Supplemented by reference TRBV19 and TRBJ1-2, the full variable domain reads DGGITQSPKYLFRKEGQNVTLSCEQNLNHDAMYWYRQDPGQGLRLIYYSQIVNDFQKGDIAEGYSVSREKKESFPLTVTSAQKNPTAFYLCASSITRGYDGYTFGSGTRLTVV.

Details on this clone: This is likely a read error, given that the CDR3 carries no conserved phenylalanine or tryptophan at its end. The rearrangement joins TRBV5-4 to TRBJ1-2; TRBD1 matches at 12 bases. The germline V gene encodes CDR1 SGHNT and CDR2 YYREEE (reference sequence). Trimming removed 4 bases from V and 7 bases from J; junction bases left unmatched: 5. The CDR3 contains 14 residues. The CDR3: CASSPGQGASGYTL. The CDR3 nucleotides are TGTGCCAGCAGCCCGGGACAGGGGGCGAGTGGCTACACCCTC.